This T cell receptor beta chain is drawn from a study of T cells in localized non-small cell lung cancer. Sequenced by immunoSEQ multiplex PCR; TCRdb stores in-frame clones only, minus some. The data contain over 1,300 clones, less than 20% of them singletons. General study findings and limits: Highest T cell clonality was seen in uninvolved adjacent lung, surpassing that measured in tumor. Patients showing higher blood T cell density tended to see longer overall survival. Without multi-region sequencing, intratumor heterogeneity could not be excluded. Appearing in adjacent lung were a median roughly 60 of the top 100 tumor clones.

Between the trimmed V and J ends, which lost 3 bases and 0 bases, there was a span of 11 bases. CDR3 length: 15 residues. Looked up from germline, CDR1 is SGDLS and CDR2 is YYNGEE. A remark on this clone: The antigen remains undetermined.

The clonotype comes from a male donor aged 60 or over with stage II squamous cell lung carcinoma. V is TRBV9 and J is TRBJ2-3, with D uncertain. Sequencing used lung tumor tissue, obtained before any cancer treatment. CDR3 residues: CASSASLASTDTQYF. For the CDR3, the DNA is TGTGCCAGCAGCGCTTCACTGGCTAGCACAGATACGCAGTATTTT.